These 4 T cell receptor beta chains came from one sample sequenced in a study of cytomegalovirus exposure and HLA in healthy donors. 13 Jbeta primers and 60 Vbeta primers were used for the PCR. Sequenced by immunoSEQ multiplex PCR; TCRdb stores in-frame clones only, minus some. This table has a few hundred thousand clones, about 90% appearing once. The source material was PBMCs. These TCRs come from a girl aged 2-10 years in good health and CMV-seronegative.

This sequence joins TRBV5-6 and TRBJ2-6; D remains ambiguous. The CDR3 covers 15 residues. Per the germline V gene, CDR1 is SGHDT and CDR2 is YYEEEE. The ends were cut back, 0 bases at V and 0 bases at J, with 4 bases in the middle. Here the CDR3 DNA reads TGTGCCAGCAGCTTGGGAGGCTCTGGGGCCAACGTCCTGACTTTC. As protein: CASSLGGSGANVLTF.

Only one count was recorded for this clone. V gene TRBV7-9 combines with J gene TRBJ2-5, with a weak D call TRBD2 (6 bases). CDR3 length: 15 amino acids. V was trimmed by 6 bases and J by 2 bases, leaving 16 bases between them. Germline V gene lookup returns CDR1 SEHNR and CDR2 FQNEAQ (reference sequence). CDR3 region: CASSSWAGRQETQYF. The CDR3 region has the DNA TGTGCCAGCAGTTCTTGGGCAGGGAGGCAAGAGACCCAGTACTTC.

The rearrangement uses TRBV27 and TRBJ2-1; TRBD2 might be the D (6 bases). V gave up 2 bases and J gave up 7 bases, with 15 bases separating them. Germline V gives CDR1 MNHEY, CDR2 SMNVEV (reference sequence). The CDR3 has 15 amino acids. CDR3 in DNA: TGTGCCAGCAGTTTACCTGATGGGGGGAAAAATGAGCAGTTCTTC. It translates to CASSLPDGGKNEQFF.

The chain links TRBV15 to TRBJ1-2, with 7 positions matching TRBD1. CDR3 size: 14 residues. The J segment lost 5 bases and the V segment lost 1 base, leaving 4 bases of the junction unmatched. Per the germline V gene, CDR1 is LNHNV and CDR2 is YYDKDF (reference sequence). The CDR3 loop reads CATSRAGTAYGYTF. DNA of the CDR3: TGTGCCACCAGCAGAGCCGGGACAGCGTATGGCTACACCTTC.